The rows below give T cell receptor beta chains drawn from one sample of a study of blood T cell repertoires in COVID-19. Method: immunoSEQ multiplex PCR; TCRdb's copy keeps in-frame clones and lacks some. The sample lists around 220,000 clones, about 90% seen once, with roughly 2% in the top ten. Sequenced input: peripheral blood. The receptors were gathered from a woman in her forties or fifties with acute or convalescent COVID-19. The CDR3 runs from the conserved cysteine through the conserved F or W. D genes are given only for firm matches. Expanded clones are given a class, and other clones once, few, many or no size at all.

V gene	D gene	clone size	J gene	CDR3 protein	CDR3 DNA
TRBV18	.	.	TRBJ2-5	CASSPPGDQETQYF	TGTGCCAGCTCACCACCGGGCGACCAAGAGACCCAGTACTTC
TRBV2	TRBD2	.	TRBJ2-7	CASRESSGRYEQYF	TGTGCCAGCAGGGAGTCTAGCGGGAGATACGAGCAGTACTTC
TRBV6-2/TRBV6-3	TRBD1	once	TRBJ2-3	CASSYSKGQGFTDTQYF	TGTGCCAGCAGTTACTCGAAGGGACAGGGTTTCACAGATACGCAGTATTTT
TRBV9	TRBD2	.	TRBJ2-7	CASSGSGGGRAYEQYF	TGTGCCAGCAGCGGGAGCGGGGGTGGGCGGGCATACGAGCAGTACTTC
TRBV30	.	.	TRBJ1-6	CAWSKQDYNSPLHF	TGTGCCTGGAGTAAACAGGATTATAATTCACCCCTCCACTTT
TRBV19	TRBD1	.	TRBJ2-7	CASGSGQGFHEQYF	TGTGCCAGTGGGAGTGGACAGGGTTTCCACGAGCAGTACTTC
TRBV7-9	TRBD1	.	TRBJ1-2	CASSLGSGGRYTF	TGTGCCAGCAGCTTAGGGTCAGGGGGTCGCTACACCTTC
TRBV28	TRBD1	.	TRBJ1-2	CASSFGQGDGYTF	TGTGCCAGCAGTTTCGGACAGGGTGATGGCTACACCTTC
TRBV2	TRBD2	.	TRBJ2-1	CASNAGGYNEQFF	TGTGCCAGCAACGCGGGAGGGTACAATGAGCAGTTCTTC
TRBV9	TRBD2	once	TRBJ2-3	CASSVFSGASTDTQYF	TGTGCCAGCAGCGTATTTAGCGGGGCTAGCACAGATACGCAGTATTTT
TRBV10-3	.	.	TRBJ1-1	CAITADTRYTEAFF	TGTGCCATCACCGCGGACACCAGGTACACTGAAGCTTTCTTT
TRBV6-1	.	.	TRBJ1-2	CASSEQRNYGYTF	TGTGCCAGCAGTGAACAGCGAAACTATGGCTACACCTTC
TRBV14	TRBD2	.	TRBJ2-3	CASSYSGGTDTQYF	TGTGCCAGCAGCTATAGCGGGGGAACAGATACGCAGTATTTT
TRBV7-2	.	.	TRBJ2-1	CASSLSYNEQFF	TGTGCCAGCAGCTTATCGTACAATGAGCAGTTCTTC
TRBV11-2	.	once	TRBJ1-6	CASCRSYNSPLHF	TGTGCCAGCTGTCGCTCCTATAATTCACCCCTCCACTTT
TRBV2	TRBD2	.	TRBJ2-1	CASSANRGGNEQFF	TGTGCCAGCAGCGCAAACCGGGGGGGCAATGAGCAGTTCTTC
TRBV7-2	.	once	TRBJ2-7	CASSESGYEQYF	TGTGCCAGCAGCGAGTCGGGGTACGAGCAGTACTTC
TRBV3-1/TRBV3-2	.	once	TRBJ2-5	CASSGLFRETQYF	TGTGCCAGCAGCGGACTGTTCCGGGAGACCCAGTACTTC
TRBV13	.	.	TRBJ2-5	CASSYGETQYF	TGTGCCAGCAGCTACGGGGAGACCCAGTACTTC
TRBV18	.	.	TRBJ2-5	CASSAAGLLETQYF	TGTGCCAGCTCAGCAGCGGGTTTGTTAGAGACCCAGTACTTC
TRBV10-2	.	.	TRBJ1-1	CASTSNGNSRRTEAFF	TGCGCCAGCACCTCGAACGGGAACAGCCGACGAACTGAAGCTTTCTTT
TRBV14	.	.	TRBJ1-1	CASGGAEAFF	TGTGCCTCCGGAGGGGCTGAAGCTTTCTTT
TRBV7-9	.	.	TRBJ2-3	CASTIGYGRGTDTQYF	TGTGCCAGCACCATTGGGTACGGGAGAGGCACAGATACGCAGTATTTT
TRBV12-3/TRBV12-4	.	few	TRBJ2-5	CASSFTGLGTQYF	TGTGCCAGCAGTTTTACAGGGTTAGGGACCCAGTACTTC
TRBV27	.	.	TRBJ2-7	CASSLSSTFYEQYF	TGTGCCAGCAGTTTATCTTCGACTTTCTACGAGCAGTACTTC
TRBV12-5	TRBD1	.	TRBJ2-7	CASGFGPTGVEQYF	TGTGCTAGTGGTTTCGGCCCAACAGGGGTCGAGCAGTACTTC
TRBV9	.	.	TRBJ2-1	CASSLGPSSYNEQFF	TGTGCCAGCAGCTTAGGACCTAGCTCCTACAATGAGCAGTTCTTC
TRBV2	TRBD2	.	TRBJ2-2	CASRGGVTNTGELFF	TGTGCCAGCCGGGGGGGAGTTACGAACACCGGGGAGCTGTTTTTT
TRBV10-3	TRBD1	.	TRBJ1-4	CAIGGGTNEKLFF	TGTGCCATTGGAGGGGGCACTAATGAAAAACTGTTTTTT
TRBV10-3	.	.	TRBJ2-2	CATQYGELFF	TGTGCCACACAGTATGGAGAGCTGTTTTTT
TRBV19	TRBD1	.	TRBJ2-1	CASTESGQYNEQFF	TGTGCCAGTACCGAATCGGGACAGTACAATGAGCAGTTCTTC
TRBV5-6	.	.	TRBJ2-2	CASSLLAGELFF	TGTGCCAGCAGCCTCTTAGCCGGGGAGCTGTTTTTT
TRBV10-3	TRBD2	.	TRBJ2-7	CAISIERDPSYEQYF	TGTGCCATCAGTATAGAGCGGGACCCTTCCTACGAGCAGTACTTC
TRBV3-1/TRBV3-2	.	.	TRBJ2-4	CASSQDLLGQSGNIQYF	TGTGCCAGCAGCCAAGATCTTCTAGGGCAAAGCGGAAACATTCAGTACTTC
TRBV11-2	TRBD2	.	TRBJ2-1	CASSLGGSSGYNEQFF	TGTGCCAGCAGCTTAGGCGGGTCTAGCGGGTACAATGAGCAGTTCTTC
TRBV11-3	TRBD2	.	TRBJ2-3	CASGAGGSTDTQYF	TGTGCCAGCGGCGCGGGGGGGAGCACAGATACGCAGTATTTT
TRBV5-4	.	.	TRBJ2-4	CASSLAQGINIQYF	TGTGCCAGCAGCTTGGCACAGGGAATCAACATTCAGTACTTC
TRBV5-1	.	.	TRBJ1-4	CASSSGGQGLWGLEKLFF	TGCGCCAGCAGCTCCGGCGGGCAGGGGTTATGGGGTCTTGAAAAACTGTTTTTT
TRBV7-2	TRBD2	.	TRBJ2-1	CASSLVGGGARNEQFF	TGTGCCAGCAGCTTAGTGGGCGGGGGGGCCCGGAATGAGCAGTTCTTC
TRBV6-5	.	.	TRBJ2-3	CASSYLSGRDTQYF	TGTGCCAGCAGTTACTTATCAGGGAGGGATACGCAGTATTTT
TRBV9	.	.	TRBJ2-6	CASSVLGRSGANVLTF	TGTGCCAGCAGCGTACTGGGGAGGTCAGGGGCCAACGTCCTGACTTTC
TRBV3-1/TRBV3-2	TRBD2	few	TRBJ2-3	CASSQQGTSGVVTQYF	TGTGCCAGCAGCCAACAGGGTACTAGCGGGGTAGTTACGCAGTATTTT
TRBV20-1	.	.	TRBJ1-5	CSASSYQGGGNQPQHF	TGCAGTGCTAGTTCCTACCAGGGCGGGGGCAATCAGCCCCAGCATTTT
TRBV5-4	TRBD1	few	TRBJ1-2	CASSSGTGDNYGYTF	TGTGCCAGCAGCTCCGGGACAGGGGATAACTATGGCTACACCTTC
TRBV11-3	.	.	TRBJ1-5	CASSFQTSSNQPQHF	TGTGCCAGCAGCTTTCAGACATCTAGCAATCAGCCCCAGCATTTT